A single sample is the source of the 9 T cell receptor beta chains below, sequenced in a study of OX40 agonist ivuxolimab in advanced cancers. The assay was immunoSEQ multiplex PCR, and TCRdb's table has in-frame clones only and misses some. The table includes over 55,000 clones, 75% to 85% detected once. The specimen comprised CD4+ or CD8+ T cells sorted from blood, sampled in a trial of the OX40 agonist ivuxolimab. These receptors were collected from an adult with an advanced solid tumor such as melanoma, head and neck, liver or kidney cancer.

This clone has only a few counts. This chain connects TRBV6-6 to TRBJ2-7, with D hard to call. This CDR3 has 14 residues. Germline V gene sequence: CDR1 MNHNY, CDR2 SVGAGI (reference sequence). V lost 4 bases and J lost 0, with 10 bases in between. The CDR3 reads CASSSPVSSYEQYF. CDR3 in DNA: TGTGCCAGCAGTTCCCCCGTGAGCTCCTACGAGCAGTACTTC.

The chain recombines TRBV5-1 with TRBJ2-2; a weak D match, TRBD2 (5 bases). This CDR3 is 14 amino acids long. Trimming left V 5 bases short and J 1 base short, with 9 bases between. CDR1 and CDR2 from the germline V gene are SGHRS and YFSETQ. This chain's CDR3 is CASRVEGNTGELFF. The DNA for the CDR3 is TGCGCCAGCAGAGTCGAGGGGAACACCGGGGAGCTGTTTTTT.

V usage is TRBV2 and J usage is TRBJ2-2, with 8 bases that match TRBD2. J lost 6 bases, V lost 7 bases, and 7 bases had no gene match. The CDR3 spans 14 residues. Looked up from germline, CDR1 is SNHLY and CDR2 is FYNNEI. The chain's CDR3 is CASTPGRGAGELFF. The CDR3 coding sequence is TGTGCCAGCACCCCCGGGAGGGGGGCCGGGGAGCTGTTTTTT.

The V call is TRBV18, the J call TRBJ2-7; D ambiguous. CDR1 and CDR2 (germline): KGHSH, LQKENI. CDR3 length: 12 residues. Trimming took 6 bases from V and 0 from J, leaving 6 bases between them. CDR3 loop: CASSPLSYEQYF. The DNA of the CDR3 is TGTGCCAGCTCCCCTCTCTCCTACGAGCAGTACTTC. The full variable domain, in which reference TRBV18 and TRBJ2-7 provide the parts outside the CDR3, is NAGVMQNPRHLVRRRGQEARLRCSPMKGHSHVYWYRQLPEEGLKFMVYLQKENIIDESGMPKERFSAEFPKEGPSILRIQQVVRGDSAAYFCASSPLSYEQYFGPGTRLTVT.

This clone was picked up one time. DNA for the CDR3: TGTGCCAGCAGTTTATCCCAGGGGTTGGTAAGGAATCAGCCCCAGCATTTT. It translates to CASSLSQGLVRNQPQHF. The chain joins TRBV28 to TRBJ1-5; D may be TRBD1 (6 bases). V gave up 1 base and J gave up 4 bases, with 17 bases separating them. From germline, CDR1 is MDHEN and CDR2 SYDVKM. CDR3 length equals 17 residues.

This rearrangement joins TRBV2 to TRBJ1-3, with a weak D call TRBD1 (5 bases). The ends were cut back, 5 bases at V and 0 bases at J, with 11 bases in the middle. This CDR3 spans 15 amino acids. Germline CDR1 SNHLY, CDR2 FYNNEI. As DNA, the CDR3 is TGTGCCAGCAGTACAGGACTCGGCTCTGGAAACACCATATATTTT. It encodes CASSTGLGSGNTIYF.

This clone appeared a few times. The gene calls are TRBV9 and TRBJ1-3, with D hard to call. The V gene's germline CDR1 is SGDLS and CDR2 YYNGEE. The V gene lost 0 bases and the J gene lost 0 bases, with 4 bases spanning the gap. The CDR3 contains 14 residues. In DNA form, the CDR3 reads TGTGCCAGCAGCGTAGGATCCTCTGGAAACACCATATATTTT. It translates to CASSVGSSGNTIYF.

The V call is TRBV7-3, the J call TRBJ1-5; 7 nucleotides align to TRBD1. The CDR3 has 18 amino acids. The ends lost 6 bases at V and 0 bases at J; junction bases unmatched: 14. Germline V gene lookup returns CDR1 SGHTA and CDR2 FQGTGA. The CDR3 DNA is TGTGCCAGCAGACCCGGACAGGTTGATGGGAGTAGCAATCAGCCCCAGCATTTT. Its protein is CASRPGQVDGSSNQPQHF.

This clone was counted a single time. The chain carries TRBV19 and TRBJ2-1, with D possibly TRBD2 on 5 matching bases. The ends were cut back, 0 bases at V and 10 bases at J, with 13 bases in the middle. Germline CDR1 and CDR2: LNHDA and SQIVND (reference sequence). CDR3 length: 14 amino acids. CDR3 region: CASSIEGVTEEQFF. DNA for the CDR3: TGTGCCAGTAGTATAGAGGGAGTGACCGAAGAGCAGTTCTTC. Drawing the rest from reference TRBV19 and TRBJ2-1, the complete variable domain is DGGITQSPKYLFRKEGQNVTLSCEQNLNHDAMYWYRQDPGQGLRLIYYSQIVNDFQKGDIAEGYSVSREKKESFPLTVTSAQKNPTAFYLCASSIEGVTEEQFFGPGTRLTVL.